This T cell receptor (beta chain) originates from a study of shared clonotypes between healthy human individuals. Study results and caveats: With four donors compared, around 5.4% of naive CD4 clonotypes were shared.

A word on this clone: Its antigen is undetermined.

Germline V gene lookup returns CDR1 MDHEN and CDR2 SYDVKM. The length of the CDR3 is 15 residues. V was trimmed by 6 bases and J by 0 bases, leaving 9 bases between them. Method: immunoSEQ multiplex PCR; TCRdb's copy keeps in-frame clones and lacks some. The table includes a few million clones, 80% to 95% detected once. The gene calls are TRBV28 and TRBJ2-6, with D unresolved. This TCR derives from a man aged 18 to 29 in good health. Some clones in this sample may be carry-over from other donors' samples. Specimen: naive CD4+ T cells from PBMCs. Specified subset: CD45RA+ positively selected. CDR3 sequence reads: CASSPGSSGANVLTF. CDR3 in DNA: TGTGCCAGCAGCCCAGGAAGCTCTGGGGCCAACGTCCTGACTTTC.